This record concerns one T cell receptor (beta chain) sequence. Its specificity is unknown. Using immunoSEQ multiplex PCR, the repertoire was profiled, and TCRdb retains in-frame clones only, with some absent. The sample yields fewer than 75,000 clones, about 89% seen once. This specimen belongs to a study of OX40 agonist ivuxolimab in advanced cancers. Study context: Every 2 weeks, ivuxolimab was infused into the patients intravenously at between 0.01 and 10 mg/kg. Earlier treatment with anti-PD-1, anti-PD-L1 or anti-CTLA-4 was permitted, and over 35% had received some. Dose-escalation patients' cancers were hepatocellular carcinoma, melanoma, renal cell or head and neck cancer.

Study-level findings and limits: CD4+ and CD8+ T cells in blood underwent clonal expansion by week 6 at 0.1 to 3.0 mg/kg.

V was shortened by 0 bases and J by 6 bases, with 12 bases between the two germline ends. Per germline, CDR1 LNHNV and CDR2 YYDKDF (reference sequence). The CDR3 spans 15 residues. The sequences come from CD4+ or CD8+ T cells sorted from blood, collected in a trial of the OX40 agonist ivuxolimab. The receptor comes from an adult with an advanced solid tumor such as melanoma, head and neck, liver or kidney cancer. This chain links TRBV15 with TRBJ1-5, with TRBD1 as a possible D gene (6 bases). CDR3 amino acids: CATSRDRGRGQPQHF. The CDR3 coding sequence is TGTGCCACCAGCAGAGACAGGGGACGTGGTCAGCCCCAGCATTTT. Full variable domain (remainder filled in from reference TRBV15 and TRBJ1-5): DAMVIQNPRYQVTQFGKPVTLSCSQTLNHNVMYWYQQKSSQAPKLLFHYYDKDFNNEADTPDNFQSRRPNTSFCFLDIRSPGLGDTAMYLCATSRDRGRGQPQHFGDGTRLSIL.